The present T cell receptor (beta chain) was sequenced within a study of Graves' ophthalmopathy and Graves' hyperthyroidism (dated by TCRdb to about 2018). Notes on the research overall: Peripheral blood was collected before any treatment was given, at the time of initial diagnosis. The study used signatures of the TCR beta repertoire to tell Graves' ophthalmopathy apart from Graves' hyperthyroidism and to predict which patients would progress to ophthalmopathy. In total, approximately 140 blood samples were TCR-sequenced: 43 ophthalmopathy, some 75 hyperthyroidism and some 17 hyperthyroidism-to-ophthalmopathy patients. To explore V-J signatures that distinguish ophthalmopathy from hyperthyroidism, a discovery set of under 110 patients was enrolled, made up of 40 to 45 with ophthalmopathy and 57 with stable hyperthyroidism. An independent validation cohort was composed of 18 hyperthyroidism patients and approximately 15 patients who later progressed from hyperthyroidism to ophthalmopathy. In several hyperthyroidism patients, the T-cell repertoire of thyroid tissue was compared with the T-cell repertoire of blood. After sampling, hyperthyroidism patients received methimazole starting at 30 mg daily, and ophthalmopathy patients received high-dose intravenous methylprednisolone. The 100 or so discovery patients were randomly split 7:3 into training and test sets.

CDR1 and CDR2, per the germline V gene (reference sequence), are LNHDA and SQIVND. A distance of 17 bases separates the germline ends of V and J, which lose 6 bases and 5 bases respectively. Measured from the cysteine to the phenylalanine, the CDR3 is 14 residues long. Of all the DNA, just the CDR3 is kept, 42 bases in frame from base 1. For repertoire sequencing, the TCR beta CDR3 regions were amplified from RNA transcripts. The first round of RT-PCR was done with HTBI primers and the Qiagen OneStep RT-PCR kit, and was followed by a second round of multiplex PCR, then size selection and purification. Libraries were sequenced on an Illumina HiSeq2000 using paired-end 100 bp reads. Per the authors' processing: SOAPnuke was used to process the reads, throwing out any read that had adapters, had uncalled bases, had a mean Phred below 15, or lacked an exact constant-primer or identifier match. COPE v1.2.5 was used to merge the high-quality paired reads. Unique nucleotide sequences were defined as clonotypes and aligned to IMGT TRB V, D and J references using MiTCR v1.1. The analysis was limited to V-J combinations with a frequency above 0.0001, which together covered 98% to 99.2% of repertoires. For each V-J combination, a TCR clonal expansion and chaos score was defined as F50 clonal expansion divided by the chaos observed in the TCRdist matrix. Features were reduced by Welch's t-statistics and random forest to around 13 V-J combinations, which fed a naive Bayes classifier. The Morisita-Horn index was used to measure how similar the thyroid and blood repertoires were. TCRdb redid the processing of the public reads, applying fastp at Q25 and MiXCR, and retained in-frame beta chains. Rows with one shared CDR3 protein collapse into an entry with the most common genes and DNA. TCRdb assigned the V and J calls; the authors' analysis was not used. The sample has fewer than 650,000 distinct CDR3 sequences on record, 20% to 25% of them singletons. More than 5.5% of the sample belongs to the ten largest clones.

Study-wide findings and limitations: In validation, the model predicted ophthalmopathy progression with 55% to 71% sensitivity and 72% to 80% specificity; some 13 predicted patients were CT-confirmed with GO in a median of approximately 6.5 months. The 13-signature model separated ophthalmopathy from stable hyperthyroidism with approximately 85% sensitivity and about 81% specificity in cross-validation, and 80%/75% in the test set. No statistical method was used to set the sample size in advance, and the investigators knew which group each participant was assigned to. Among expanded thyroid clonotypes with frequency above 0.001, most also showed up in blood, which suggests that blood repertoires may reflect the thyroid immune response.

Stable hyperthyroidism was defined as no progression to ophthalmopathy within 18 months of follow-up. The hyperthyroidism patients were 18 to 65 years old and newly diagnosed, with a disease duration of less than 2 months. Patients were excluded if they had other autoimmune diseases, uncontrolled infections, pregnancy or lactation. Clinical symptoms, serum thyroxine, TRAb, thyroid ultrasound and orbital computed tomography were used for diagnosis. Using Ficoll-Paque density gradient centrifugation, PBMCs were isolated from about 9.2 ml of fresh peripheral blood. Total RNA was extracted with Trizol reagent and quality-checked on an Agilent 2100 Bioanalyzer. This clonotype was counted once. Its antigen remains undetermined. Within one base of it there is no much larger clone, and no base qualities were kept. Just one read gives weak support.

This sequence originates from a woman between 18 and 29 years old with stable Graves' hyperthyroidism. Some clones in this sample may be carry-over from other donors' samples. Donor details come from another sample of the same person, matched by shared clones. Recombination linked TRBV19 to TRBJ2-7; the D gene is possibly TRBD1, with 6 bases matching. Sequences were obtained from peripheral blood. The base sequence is TGTGCCAGTAGAGAGACAGGACCGCTCAACGAGCAGTACTTC. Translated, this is CASRETGPLNEQYF.